A single sample is the source of the 2 T cell receptor beta chains below, sequenced in a study of Ad26.COV2.S vaccination and SARS-CoV-2 variants. Treatment here: 15 to 20 received Ad26.COV2.S at low or high dose, single or two shots; 5 received placebo; per-sample allocation not given. It was on day 63 after the first vaccine or placebo injection that samples were taken. TCRdb's copy holds only in-frame clones and misses some; the assay was immunoSEQ multiplex PCR. Of 300,000 to 350,000 clones detected, 85% to 90% appear once; the ten largest clones hold 5% to 6.5%. The material was peripheral blood, obtained in a trial of Ad26.COV2.S vaccine versus placebo. These receptors all come from a person between 18 and 60 years old who received the Ad26.COV2.S COVID-19 vaccine or a placebo.

For this clone: One end of the junction does not line up with germline, which may come from a read error. V is TRBV7-2 and J is TRBJ1-2, with 8 nucleotides matching TRBD1. Germline-derived CDR1 and CDR2 are SGHTA and FQGNSA. The CDR3 extends over 13 amino acids. CDR3: CASSLSGGGVPHF. The CDR3 nucleotides read TGTGCCAGCAGCTTATCAGGGGGCGGCGTTCCTCACTTC.

This sequence joins TRBV6-5 and TRBJ2-1; maybe TRBD2 (5 bases). The V and J ends lost 6 bases and 0 bases respectively, with 12 bases between them. CDR1 and CDR2 (germline): MNHEY, SVGAGI. CDR3 length: 15 residues. In nucleotides, the CDR3 is TGTGCCAGCAGAGAGGACTCGAGCTCCTACAATGAGCAGTTCTTC. It is translated as CASREDSSSYNEQFF.